A selection of T cell receptor beta chains follows, all from one sample in a study of CD8 T cells in Susac syndrome. Each CDR3 protein gets one entry after TCRdb re-called the immunoSEQ multiplex PCR reads with MiXCR. The table includes around 200,000 distinct CDR3 sequences, approximately 94% detected once. The source material was CD4+ T cells from PBMCs. Receptor source: a human donor with multiple sclerosis. Both conserved end residues are part of each CDR3. Each record gives: J gene, D gene, V gene, clone size, CDR3 protein, CDR3 DNA. D genes are given only for firm matches. Clone size is not always given. Where it is, it says once, few, many or a class for expanded clones.

TRBJ1-6 | NA | TRBV20-1 | NA | CSARGQAPESLHF | TGCAGTGCTAGGGGCCAGGCCCCTGAATCCCTCCACTTT
TRBJ1-1 | NA | TRBV20-1 | NA | CSASPGSGNAEAFF | TGCAGTGCTAGTCCGGGGTCGGGGAACGCTGAAGCTTTCTTT
TRBJ2-7 | TRBD2 | TRBV20-1 | NA | CSARDGRLGLAGGPYSEEQYF | TGCAGTGCTAGAGATGGACGGCTGGGACTAGCGGGGGGGCCGTACTCGGAGGAGCAGTACTTC
TRBJ1-2 | NA | TRBV5-1 | NA | CASSLALRGYGYTF | TGCGCCAGCAGCTTGGCGCTACGGGGCTATGGCTACACCTTC
TRBJ2-2 | TRBD1 | TRBV15 | once | CATSRPLQGYRIRVNTGELFF | TGTGCCACCAGCAGACCCCTACAGGGGTACCGGATCCGAGTGAACACCGGGGAGCTGTTTTTT
TRBJ1-6 | TRBD1 | TRBV4-3 | NA | CASSQDRGTGVLALHF | TGCGCCAGCAGCCAAGATAGAGGGACAGGGGTTTTGGCCCTCCACTTT
TRBJ1-1 | NA | TRBV12-3/TRBV12-4 | once | CASMLSRGNTEAFF | TGTGCCAGCATGCTGTCCCGGGGGAACACTGAAGCTTTCTTT
TRBJ2-1 | NA | TRBV20-1 | NA | CSALDYREQFF | TGCAGTGCTCTGGACTACAGGGAGCAGTTCTTC
TRBJ2-3 | NA | TRBV20-1 | NA | CSAREASTDTQYF | TGCAGTGCTAGAGAGGCTTCCACAGATACGCAGTATTTT
TRBJ2-7 | TRBD2 | TRBV5-4 | NA | CASSPQTSRIYEQYF | TGTGCCAGCAGCCCCCAGACTAGCCGGATTTACGAGCAGTACTTC
TRBJ1-2 | NA | TRBV3-1 | NA | CASSQDRWGQRGGYTF | TGTGCCAGCAGCCAAGATCGGTGGGGGCAGAGGGGTGGCTACACCTTC
TRBJ1-4 | NA | TRBV7-9 | NA | CASSWGKGNEKLFF | TGTGCCAGCAGCTGGGGGAAGGGGAATGAAAAACTGTTTTTT
TRBJ2-3 | TRBD2 | TRBV28 | NA | CASRLGGLAGNTDTQYF | TGTGCCAGCAGGCTAGGGGGCCTAGCGGGGAATACAGATACGCAGTATTTT
TRBJ2-3 | TRBD2 | TRBV15 | NA | CATSRTSGPRADTQYF | TGTGCCACCAGCCGGACTAGCGGGCCGAGGGCAGATACGCAGTATTTT
TRBJ2-3 | NA | TRBV29-1 | NA | CSVEIFKTGQPDTQYF | TGCAGCGTTGAAATCTTTAAGACAGGTCAACCAGATACGCAGTATTTT
TRBJ1-1 | TRBD1 | TRBV7-9 | NA | CASSLSQGARVRAFF | TGTGCCAGCAGCCTCAGCCAGGGGGCGCGTGTGAGGGCTTTCTTT
TRBJ2-2 | NA | TRBV24-1 | once | CATSGGRNTGELFF | TGTGCCACCAGTGGGGGACGGAACACCGGGGAGCTGTTTTTT
TRBJ2-2 | TRBD2 | TRBV3-1 | NA | CASRTGTTNTGELFF | TGTGCCAGCAGAACCGGGACTACCAACACCGGGGAGCTGTTTTTT
TRBJ2-3 | TRBD2 | TRBV29-1 | NA | CSVESPGLAGAAEYF | TGCAGCGTTGAATCGCCAGGACTAGCGGGAGCTGCGGAGTATTTT
TRBJ2-1 | TRBD2 | TRBV12-3/TRBV12-4 | once | CASSQRLAATYYNEQFF | TGTGCCAGCAGCCAGCGACTAGCGGCGACCTACTACAATGAGCAGTTCTTC
TRBJ2-7 | NA | TRBV30 | NA | CAWTHRYEQYF | TGTGCCTGGACCCATCGTTACGAGCAGTACTTC
TRBJ2-7 | TRBD2 | TRBV13 | NA | CASTSGGYEQYF | TGTGCCAGCACTTCGGGGGGCTACGAGCAGTACTTC
TRBJ2-5 | NA | TRBV5-1 | NA | CASSPPRVPETQYF | TGCGCCAGCAGCCCCCCCAGGGTTCCAGAGACCCAGTACTTC
TRBJ1-2 | NA | TRBV4-3 | once | CASSQDRPGTYGYTF | TGCGCCAGCAGCCAAGATCGACCGGGGACCTATGGCTACACCTTC
TRBJ2-3 | TRBD1 | TRBV20-1 | NA | CSARDVGQGADTQYF | TGCAGTGCTAGAGATGTTGGACAGGGGGCAGATACGCAGTATTTT
TRBJ2-7 | NA | TRBV7-9 | NA | CASSLGPAPSYEQYF | TGTGCCAGCAGCTTAGGGCCAGCCCCTTCCTACGAGCAGTACTTC
TRBJ1-2 | NA | TRBV5-1 | NA | CASSLAWTDPQKYGYTF | TGCGCCAGCAGCTTGGCCTGGACAGACCCTCAGAAGTATGGCTACACCTTC